Reported below is one T cell receptor beta chain. The CDR3 extends over 16 amino acids. The germline CDR1 and CDR2 sequences are LNHDA and SQIVND (reference sequence). The V and J ends lost 5 bases and 3 bases respectively, with 17 bases between them. This sample is part of a study of blood T cell repertoires in COVID-19. Whole-study context: Sites in the United States, Italy and Spain provided acute and convalescent COVID-19 samples. T cells, B-cell-depleted T cells, or PBMCs provided the cDNA or gDNA that served as material.

In the study's own analysis: Estimates of nucleated cell counts were drawn from the amplification of reference gene primers. TCRdb's table, derived via immunoSEQ multiplex PCR, lists solely in-frame clones and lacks some. Clone size and V and J calls were adopted from that table, with D and trimming inferred from the DNA. The profile shows about 250,000 clones, almost 85% of them singletons. The specimen was peripheral blood. The clonotype comes from a man aged 45 to 65 with active or convalescent COVID-19. The chain uses TRBV19 and TRBJ1-5; perhaps TRBD1 as D (5 bases). The chain's CDR3 is CASSPTAGRHNQPQHF. CDR3 bases: TGTGCCAGTAGTCCCACGGCAGGGAGGCACAATCAGCCCCAGCATTTT.